What follows are 6 T cell receptor beta chains derived from one specimen sequenced in a study of blood T cells in healthy people across ages. Using a J-beta primer mix together with a sample-barcoded 5' primer, a second PCR was run for roughly 6 to 12 cycles. TCRdb independently ran MiXCR on the 5' RACE reads; one entry per CDR3 protein. The sample yields 700,000 or so distinct CDR3 sequences, over 40% seen once. Sequencing was done on a sample of blood. The receptors shown here come from a man older than 75 in good health.

This clonotype turned up a few times. The chain recombines TRBV7-2 with TRBJ2-5; a possible D gene is TRBD2 (5 bases). Germline CDR1 SGHTA, CDR2 FQGNSA. V was shortened by 2 bases and J by 5 bases, with 15 bases between the two germline ends. This CDR3 region has 15 residues. The CDR3 nucleotides are TGTGCCAGCAGCTTAAGCGGCCCACAAACGGAGACCCAGTACTTC. The encoded protein is CASSLSGPQTETQYF.

The rearrangement links TRBV14 to TRBJ1-1; 12 bases map to TRBD1. J was trimmed by 4 bases and V by 3 bases; bases with no gene match: 0. Germline CDR1 reads SGHDN; CDR2 reads FVKESK. This CDR3 spans 14 amino acids. CDR3 sequence reads: CASSQGQGATEAFF. The CDR3 DNA sequence: TGTGCCAGCAGCCAGGGACAGGGGGCCACTGAAGCTTTCTTT.

This clonotype was observed a handful of times. This sequence joins TRBV11-2 and TRBJ2-3, with 14 nucleotides matching TRBD2. This CDR3 region has 15 residues. CDR1 SGHAT and CDR2 FQNNGV come from the germline V gene. The junction had 5 bases not matched to a gene; V was cut back by 5 bases and J by 7 bases. CDR3 nucleotides: TGTGCCAGCAGCACTGGGACTAGCGGGGGAAATACGCAGTATTTT. Translating gives CASSTGTSGGNTQYF.

This chain links TRBV6-5 with TRBJ2-3, with TRBD1 matching 7 bases. V lost 6 bases to trimming and J lost 5 bases; unmatched junction nucleotides: 11. The CDR3 spans 15 residues. CDR1 and CDR2 from the germline V gene are MNHEY and SVGAGI. The CDR3 is CASSLRGWDRDTQYF. The CDR3 bases are TGTGCCAGCAGCCTAAGGGGGTGGGACAGAGATACGCAGTATTTT.

The chain is built from TRBV20-1 and TRBJ2-7; D gene uncertain. The CDR3 covers 13 residues. The germline V and J ends were trimmed by 5 bases and 3 bases, with 14 bases remaining between them. Germline-derived CDR1 and CDR2 are DFQATT and SNEGSKA (reference sequence). The CDR3 DNA follows: TGCAGTGCTCCTAAAGATTCGGGCTACGAGCAGTACTTC. Encoded protein: CSAPKDSGYEQYF.

This clonotype was recorded at least ten times. The chain carries TRBV7-2 and TRBJ2-1; no firm D call. CDR1 SGHTA and CDR2 FQGNSA come from the germline V gene. This CDR3 has 14 amino acids. Trimming left V 5 bases short and J 3 bases short, with 11 bases between. In DNA form, the CDR3 reads TGTGCCAGCAGCCGCTTTAGACGCTACAATGAGCAGTTCTTC. This sequence encodes CASSRFRRYNEQFF.